Listed below are T cell receptor beta chains from one sample, sequenced in a study of T cells expressing NK-cell markers. TCRdb re-called the 5' RACE reads and catalogs CDR3 proteins one per entry, DNA excluded. This sample's table reports 150,000 to 180,000 distinct CDR3 sequences. Sample: blood T cells: a sorted CD56 or NKG2C T cell subset, CD4+ or CD8+ T cells, or bulk PBMC T cells (not recorded which). The source is a woman in her forties or fifties in good health. Both conserved end residues are part of each CDR3. The order of the fields is J gene, V gene, CDR3 length, CDR3 protein.

TRBJ1-5 TRBV27 14 CASSSGLSNQPQHF
TRBJ2-5 TRBV3-1 15 CASSQVTGGEETQYF
TRBJ2-3 TRBV6-2/TRBV6-3 14 CASSYGQRTDTQYF
TRBJ2-3 TRBV6-5 18 CASSYSRAGGPNTYTQYF
TRBJ1-3 TRBV27 17 CASSPVLLDGPFNTIYF
TRBJ1-1 TRBV12-3/TRBV12-4 11 CASSPGTEAFF
TRBJ2-1 TRBV5-1 14 CASSVQPQGSEQFF
TRBJ2-1 TRBV6-6 12 CATKGSYNEQFF
TRBJ1-3 TRBV6-5 16 CASSQGAGRSGNTIYF
TRBJ1-1 TRBV5-8 12 CASSPGGSEAFF
TRBJ2-1 TRBV30 14 CAWMVRGPYNEQFF
TRBJ2-5 TRBV3-1 13 CASSQAGQETQYF
TRBJ2-2 TRBV15 14 CATSRDSRSGELFF
TRBJ2-3 TRBV4-1 18 CASSQEARTSGTTDTQYF
TRBJ2-7 TRBV7-9 15 CASSLAGQGVIEQYF
TRBJ2-5 TRBV12-3/TRBV12-4 14 CASTSIVQEKTQYF
TRBJ2-7 TRBV12-3/TRBV12-4 14 CASSFQGRGSEQYF
TRBJ2-5 TRBV7-9 15 CASSSGGRYQETQYF
TRBJ2-2 TRBV6-2/TRBV6-3 15 CASSPRDFYTGELFF
TRBJ2-4 TRBV3-1 17 CASSQGGLAGDKNIQYF
TRBJ2-3 TRBV11-2 17 CASSPRGRGDSTDTQYF
TRBJ1-1 TRBV12-3/TRBV12-4 13 CASSRLDRGKAFF
TRBJ2-1 TRBV20-1 15 CSAFQTSGNHNEQFF
TRBJ2-1 TRBV5-1 15 CATKPGTGGSHEQFF
TRBJ2-2 TRBV3-1 16 CASSQVPSGNTGELFF
TRBJ2-7 TRBV13 13 CASSLGTVGEQYF
TRBJ2-1 TRBV15 15 CATSTGTSGRDEQFF
TRBJ1-2 TRBV15 14 CATSGSRELEGYTF
TRBJ2-3 TRBV20-1 15 CSVRTSGPSGDTQYF
TRBJ1-1 TRBV7-6 16 CASSLGPEGLNTEAFF
TRBJ2-3 TRBV5-1 15 CASSLTEPSTDTQYF
TRBJ2-5 TRBV7-6 15 CASSLGQGARETQYF
TRBJ2-7 TRBV9 14 CASSPGTSGYEQYF